Listed below are T cell receptor beta chains from one sample, sequenced in a study of quantifying T cell responses using KT2 cells. TCRdb reprocessed the UMI-ligation and nested PCR reads via MiXCR and lists one record per CDR3 protein. The sample lists tens of thousands of distinct CDR3 sequences; under 14% were seen once. Input material: PBMCs spiked with cells of the T cell clone KT2. Every receptor here comes from a human donor. Each CDR3 is given with its conserved first and last residue. Each record gives: J gene, V gene, clone size, CDR3 protein. The listing skips clone size in some rows; elsewhere it reads once, few, many or a size class.

TRBJ1-1	TRBV7-2	few	CASSLILDRLVTEAFF
TRBJ2-5	TRBV20-1	NA	CSARVTSGETQYF
TRBJ2-3	TRBV12-3/TRBV12-4	many	CASGSGSTDTQYF
TRBJ1-4	TRBV12-3/TRBV12-4	NA	CASSSNRATNEKLFF
TRBJ2-3	TRBV12-3/TRBV12-4	few	CASRGDTQYF
TRBJ1-2	TRBV4-3	medium-sized	CASSQDQDPGGGYTF
TRBJ2-5	TRBV6-5	NA	CASRGGIGTATGETQYF
TRBJ2-7	TRBV9	few	CASSVDGTGMYYEQYF
TRBJ2-2	TRBV7-8	NA	CASSLVPRGDTGELFF
TRBJ2-1	TRBV7-6	many	CASSFSRNNEQFF
TRBJ2-1	TRBV20-1	hyperexpanded	CSASLADYNEQFF
TRBJ1-5	TRBV7-8	many	CASSPLTGGSNQPQHF
TRBJ2-6	TRBV6-2/TRBV6-3	few	CASSYSFPRQRTSGANVLTF
TRBJ1-1	TRBV29-1	few	CSVEVSGTGLNTEAFF
TRBJ2-1	TRBV19	NA	CASSLKLLSSYNEQFF
TRBJ2-2	TRBV5-1	many	CASSPPGFDTGELFF
TRBJ1-5	TRBV27	many	CASSLNQPQHF
TRBJ1-5	TRBV30	many	CAWSVGSRDIGNQPQHF
TRBJ2-1	TRBV11-2	medium-sized	CASSFVFGNYNEQFF
TRBJ2-4	TRBV6-6	NA	CASSLLAGGDIQYF
TRBJ1-2	TRBV2	few	CASRGGQGAYGYTF
TRBJ2-1	TRBV11-2	many	CASSLVGTSGRAWEQFF
TRBJ2-1	TRBV12-3/TRBV12-4	many	CASSLHWRGAIYNEQFF
TRBJ2-5	TRBV10-3	NA	CAISESIAGGRETQYF
TRBJ2-3	TRBV6-5	few	CASSYSGLAGGRTDTQYF
TRBJ2-5	TRBV2	few	CASRSGGPLGWETQYF
TRBJ1-1	TRBV10-1	many	CASSMDSNTEAFF
TRBJ2-2	TRBV5-1	few	CASSAVPPAGELFF
TRBJ2-1	TRBV2	many	CASSLTGRDEQFF
TRBJ2-1	TRBV10-3	few	CAISEPPERVEYNEQFF
TRBJ2-7	TRBV20-1	few	CSALPAGTHEQYF
TRBJ1-3	TRBV20-1	NA	CSARADRKHTIYF
TRBJ1-1	TRBV7-6	few	CASSLDITGEEAFF
TRBJ1-1	TRBV4-1	NA	CASSQRGDSMNTEAFF
TRBJ1-1	TRBV11-3	few	CASSLGGASNTEAFF
TRBJ1-1	TRBV13	few	CASSLNQGPTEAFF
TRBJ2-7	TRBV27	NA	CASGDSLRSLAVREQYF
TRBJ2-7	TRBV5-6	few	CASSLVRLQSSYEQYF
TRBJ2-3	TRBV6-5	few	CASSPLAARLTDTQYF
TRBJ2-2	TRBV7-8	few	CASEGDHRTGKNTGELFF
TRBJ2-3	TRBV7-2	few	CASSLGLGDTQYF